Below are 9 T cell receptor beta chains sequenced from a single sample in a study of blood T cell repertoires in COVID-19. The repertoire was sequenced with immunoSEQ multiplex PCR; TCRdb's copy has only in-frame clones and lacks some. The table includes more than 85,000 clones, around nine tenths detected once. The specimen was peripheral blood. All receptors come from a man aged 70-80 years with acute or convalescent COVID-19.

V gene TRBV28 combines with J gene TRBJ1-5, with a weak D call TRBD1 (6 bases). V lost 6 bases and J lost 4, with 16 bases in between. Germline lookup yields CDR1 MDHEN and CDR2 SYDVKM. This CDR3 contains 15 residues. CDR3 loop: CASSLLDRSNQPQHF. The DNA for the CDR3 is TGTGCCAGCAGCCTCCTGGACAGATCTAATCAGCCCCAGCATTTT.

The genes are TRBV28 and TRBJ2-1, with 8 bases aligning to TRBD1. V was pared by 2 bases and J by 8 bases, with 5 bases of the junction left unmatched. The CDR3 has 14 residues. Germline loops: CDR1 MDHEN, CDR2 SYDVKM. The DNA of the CDR3 is TGTGCCAGCAGTTTACAGGGGGCTAAGGATGAGCAGTTCTTC. Its translation is CASSLQGAKDEQFF.

This chain links TRBV11-2 with TRBJ2-5; D is perhaps TRBD2 (6 bases). CDR1 and CDR2 from the germline V gene are SGHAT and FQNNGV. V was clipped by 5 bases and J by 2 bases, with 12 bases between them. The CDR3 contains 14 residues. The CDR3 loop reads CASSRFGGQETQYF. Written as DNA, the CDR3 is TGTGCCAGCAGCCGCTTTGGGGGGCAAGAGACCCAGTACTTC.

V is TRBV5-1 and J is TRBJ1-3; the match to TRBD1 covers 7 bases. Per the germline V gene, CDR1 is SGHRS and CDR2 is YFSETQ. The V and J ends lost 0 bases and 0 bases, in that order; junction bases with no gene match: 6. The CDR3 totals 17 residues. This CDR3 is CASSLGDRSLSGNTIYF. The CDR3 DNA follows: TGCGCCAGCAGCTTGGGGGACAGAAGTCTCTCTGGAAACACCATATATTTT.

V is TRBV20-1 and J is TRBJ1-1; 7 bases agree with TRBD1. CDR1 is DFQATT, CDR2 SNEGSKA, per germline (reference sequence). The CDR3 runs 12 residues. The ends lost 6 bases at V and 7 bases at J; junction bases unmatched: 8. This chain's CDR3 is CSASQGVGEAFF. The CDR3 bases are TGCAGTGCGAGTCAGGGGGTGGGTGAAGCTTTCTTT.

The chain is built from TRBV27 and TRBJ2-2, with TRBD1 as a possible D gene (5 bases). The CDR3 covers 14 residues. Trimming shortened V by 8 bases and J by 5 bases, and 15 bases separated the two germline ends. Looked up from germline, CDR1 is MNHEY and CDR2 is SMNVEV (reference sequence). The CDR3 region has the DNA TGTGCCAGCGGCTTAGGGGATATGACCGGGGAGCTGTTTTTT. This encodes CASGLGDMTGELFF.

The chain carries TRBV5-1 and TRBJ2-1; 8 bases agree with TRBD2. The germline CDR1 and CDR2 sequences are SGHRS and YFSETQ. This CDR3 has 22 residues. Trimming removed 4 bases from V and 4 bases from J; junction bases left unmatched: 28. The CDR3: CASSPATLAGRSPSSAYNEQFF. In DNA form, the CDR3 reads TGCGCCAGCAGCCCCGCGACCCTAGCGGGCCGGAGTCCATCGAGCGCTTACAATGAGCAGTTCTTC.

The genes are TRBV7-6 and TRBJ2-3; 11 bases line up with TRBD2. CDR1 and CDR2 (germline): SGHVS, FNYEAQ. V shed 6 bases and J 0 bases; nucleotides not matched to a gene: 11. This CDR3 has 18 residues. DNA of the CDR3: TGTGCCAGCAGGAAGGGGCTAGCGGGGGGACCTAGCACAGATACGCAGTATTTT. Residues: CASRKGLAGGPSTDTQYF.

The chain employs TRBV5-8 and TRBJ1-4; TRBD1 agrees at 9 bases. Germline CDR1 reads SGHTS; CDR2 reads YDEGEE. The CDR3 runs 15 residues. Trimming removed 2 bases from V and 7 bases from J; junction bases left unmatched: 6. CDR3 in amino acids: CASSFRGQGAEKLFF. CDR3 sequence (DNA): TGTGCCAGCAGCTTTCGGGGACAGGGCGCTGAAAAACTGTTTTTT.